This T cell receptor (beta chain) was observed in a study of blood T cells in healthy people across ages. A J-beta primer mix and a sample-barcoded 5' primer were used in a second PCR of roughly 6 to 11 cycles. MiXCR was run by TCRdb on the 5' RACE reads, yielding one entry per CDR3 protein. Altogether approximately 770,000 distinct CDR3 sequences are present, 58% being singletons, with the ten largest covering about 20%. The germline V gene has CDR1 SGHVS and CDR2 FNYEAQ. The germline V and J ends were trimmed by 5 bases and 7 bases, with 24 bases remaining between them. The CDR3 runs to 16 residues. This clonotype was seen a handful of times. Antigen unknown. General study results and limits: Strongly correlated with naive T cell percentage was TCR beta diversity. Donor CMV infection status was unknown, possibly confounding age-related changes in expanded clonotypes.

This chain joins TRBV7-6 and TRBJ2-7; D possibly corresponds to TRBD2 (6 bases). The sequence derives from a man in his thirties or forties in good health. The sequencing input was blood. CDR3 nucleotide sequence: TGTGCCAGCAGCCCCAGCCTTGCGGGACTTGTGGGGGAGCAGTACTTC. Protein product: CASSPSLAGLVGEQYF.